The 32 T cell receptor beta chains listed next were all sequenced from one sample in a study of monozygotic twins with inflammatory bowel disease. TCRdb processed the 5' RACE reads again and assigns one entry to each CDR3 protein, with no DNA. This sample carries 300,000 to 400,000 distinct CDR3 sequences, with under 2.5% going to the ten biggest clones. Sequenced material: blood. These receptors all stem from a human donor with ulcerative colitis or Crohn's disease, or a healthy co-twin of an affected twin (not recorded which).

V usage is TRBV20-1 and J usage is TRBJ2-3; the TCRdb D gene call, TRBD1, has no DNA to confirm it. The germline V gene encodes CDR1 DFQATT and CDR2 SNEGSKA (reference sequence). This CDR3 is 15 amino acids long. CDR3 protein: CSAQTGIRSADTQYF.

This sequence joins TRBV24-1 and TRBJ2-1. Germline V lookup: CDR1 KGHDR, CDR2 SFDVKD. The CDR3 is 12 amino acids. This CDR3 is CATSDGYNEQFF.

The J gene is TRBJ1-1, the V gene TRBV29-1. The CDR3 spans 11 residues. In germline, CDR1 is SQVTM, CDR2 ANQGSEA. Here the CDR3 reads CSVGEPTEAFF. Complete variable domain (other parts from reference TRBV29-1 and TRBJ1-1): SAVISQKPSRDICQRGTSLTIQCQVDSQVTMMFWYRQQPGQSLTLIATANQGSEATYESGFVIDKFPISRPNLTFSTLTVSNMSPEDSSIYLCSVGEPTEAFFGQGTRLTVV.

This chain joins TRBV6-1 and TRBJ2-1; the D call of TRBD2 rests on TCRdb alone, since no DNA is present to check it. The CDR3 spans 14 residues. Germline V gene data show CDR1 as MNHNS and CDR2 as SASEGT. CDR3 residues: CATREREAYNEQFF.

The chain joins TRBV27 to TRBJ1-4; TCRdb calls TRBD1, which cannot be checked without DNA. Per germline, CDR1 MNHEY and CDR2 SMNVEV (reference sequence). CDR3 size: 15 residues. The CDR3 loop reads CASSLWGQGVEKLFF.

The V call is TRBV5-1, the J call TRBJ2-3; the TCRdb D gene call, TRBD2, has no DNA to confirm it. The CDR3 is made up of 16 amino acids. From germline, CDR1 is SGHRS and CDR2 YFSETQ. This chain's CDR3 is CASSQLLAGVTDTQYF.

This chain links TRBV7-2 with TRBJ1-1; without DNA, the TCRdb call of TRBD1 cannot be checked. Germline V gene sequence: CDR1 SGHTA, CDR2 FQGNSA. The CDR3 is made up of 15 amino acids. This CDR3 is CASSRGRGRDTEAFF.

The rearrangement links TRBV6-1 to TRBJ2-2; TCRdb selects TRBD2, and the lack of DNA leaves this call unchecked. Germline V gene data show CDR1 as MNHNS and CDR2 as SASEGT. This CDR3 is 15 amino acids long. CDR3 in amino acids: CASRRLAANTGELFF.

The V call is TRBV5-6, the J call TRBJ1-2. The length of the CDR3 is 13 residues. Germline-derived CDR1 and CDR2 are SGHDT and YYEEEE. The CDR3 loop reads CASRTDRWYGYTF.

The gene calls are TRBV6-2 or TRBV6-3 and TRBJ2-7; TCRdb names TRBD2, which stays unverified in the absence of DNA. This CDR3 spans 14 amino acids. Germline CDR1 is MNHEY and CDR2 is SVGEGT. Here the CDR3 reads CASSYQWGAYEQYF.

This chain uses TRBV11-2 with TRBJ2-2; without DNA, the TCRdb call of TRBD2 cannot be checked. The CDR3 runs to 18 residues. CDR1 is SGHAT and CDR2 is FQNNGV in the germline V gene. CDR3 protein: CASGSPRRGLAMAGELFF.

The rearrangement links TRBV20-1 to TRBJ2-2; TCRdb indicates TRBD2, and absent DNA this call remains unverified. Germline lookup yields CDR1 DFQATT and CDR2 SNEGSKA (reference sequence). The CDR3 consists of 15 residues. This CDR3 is CSAPHSGRGGGELFF.

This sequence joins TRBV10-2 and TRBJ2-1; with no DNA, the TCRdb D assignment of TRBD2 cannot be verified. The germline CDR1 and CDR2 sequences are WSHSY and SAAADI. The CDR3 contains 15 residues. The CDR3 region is CASTREVGGYNEQFF.

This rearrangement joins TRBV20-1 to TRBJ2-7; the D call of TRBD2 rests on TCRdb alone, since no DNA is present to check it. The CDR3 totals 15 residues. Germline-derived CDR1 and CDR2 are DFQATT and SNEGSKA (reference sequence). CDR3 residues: CSAQSTSGRLYEQYF.

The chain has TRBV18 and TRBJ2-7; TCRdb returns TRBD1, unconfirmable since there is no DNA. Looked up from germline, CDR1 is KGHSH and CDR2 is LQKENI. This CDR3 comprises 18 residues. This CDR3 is CASSPGRPGTGGNYEQYF.

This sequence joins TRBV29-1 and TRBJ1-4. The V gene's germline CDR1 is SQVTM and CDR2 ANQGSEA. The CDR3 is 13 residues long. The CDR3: CSVEEGPAEKLFF.

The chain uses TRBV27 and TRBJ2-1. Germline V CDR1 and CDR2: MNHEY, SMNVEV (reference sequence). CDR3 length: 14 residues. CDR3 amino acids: CASSLSSWANEQFF.

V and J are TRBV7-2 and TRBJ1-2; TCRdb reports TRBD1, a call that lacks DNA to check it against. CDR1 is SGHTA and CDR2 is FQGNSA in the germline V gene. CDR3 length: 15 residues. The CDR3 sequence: CASSYRTGGLYGYTF. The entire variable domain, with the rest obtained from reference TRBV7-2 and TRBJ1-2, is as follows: GAGVSQSPSNKVTEKGKDVELRCDPISGHTALYWYRQSLGQGLEFLIYFQGNSAPDKSGLPSDRFSAERTGGSVSTLTIQRTQQEDSAVYLCASSYRTGGLYGYTFGSGTRLTVV.

The CDR3 loop is CASSRQVPTYNEQFF. The chain carries TRBV14 and TRBJ2-1; TCRdb indicates TRBD1, and absent DNA this call remains unverified. This CDR3 spans 15 amino acids. Germline V CDR1 and CDR2: SGHDN, FVKESK. The entire variable domain, with the rest obtained from reference TRBV14 and TRBJ2-1, is as follows: EAGVTQFPSHSVIEKGQTVTLRCDPISGHDNLYWYRRVMGKEIKFLLHFVKESKQDESGMPNNRFLAERTGGTYSTLKVQPAELEDSGVYFCASSRQVPTYNEQFFGPGTRLTVL.

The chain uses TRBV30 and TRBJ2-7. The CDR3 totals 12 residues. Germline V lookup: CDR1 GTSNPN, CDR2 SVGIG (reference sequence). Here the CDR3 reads CAWRGNSYEQYF.

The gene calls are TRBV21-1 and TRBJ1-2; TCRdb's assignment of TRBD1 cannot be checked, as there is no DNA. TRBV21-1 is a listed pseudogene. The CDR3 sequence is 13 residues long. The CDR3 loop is CASTPRGWYGYTF.

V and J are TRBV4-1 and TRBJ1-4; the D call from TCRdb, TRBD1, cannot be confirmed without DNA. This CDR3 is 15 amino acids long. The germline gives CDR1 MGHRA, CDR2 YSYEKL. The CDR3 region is CASSQRSQGNEKLFF.

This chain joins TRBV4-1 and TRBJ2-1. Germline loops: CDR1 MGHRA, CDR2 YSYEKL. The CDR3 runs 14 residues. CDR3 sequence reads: CASSQDPGWNEQFF.

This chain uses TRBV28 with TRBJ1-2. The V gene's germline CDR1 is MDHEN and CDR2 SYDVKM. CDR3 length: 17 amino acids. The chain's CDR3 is CASNGVRWGSANYGYTF.

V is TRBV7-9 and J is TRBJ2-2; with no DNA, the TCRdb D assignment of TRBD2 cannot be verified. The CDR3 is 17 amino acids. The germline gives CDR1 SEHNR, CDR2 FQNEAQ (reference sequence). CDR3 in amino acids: CASSLGLAGMNTGELFF.

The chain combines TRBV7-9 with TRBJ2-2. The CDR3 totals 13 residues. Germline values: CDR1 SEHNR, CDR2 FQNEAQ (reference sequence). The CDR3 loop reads CASSLASTGELFF.

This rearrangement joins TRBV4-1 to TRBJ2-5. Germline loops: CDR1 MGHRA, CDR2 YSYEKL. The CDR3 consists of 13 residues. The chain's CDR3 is CASSQDIQETQYF.

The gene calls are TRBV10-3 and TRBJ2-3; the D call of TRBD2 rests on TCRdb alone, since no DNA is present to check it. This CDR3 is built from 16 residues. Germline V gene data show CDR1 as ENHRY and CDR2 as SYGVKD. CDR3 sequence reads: CAIREGTSGLSDTQYF.

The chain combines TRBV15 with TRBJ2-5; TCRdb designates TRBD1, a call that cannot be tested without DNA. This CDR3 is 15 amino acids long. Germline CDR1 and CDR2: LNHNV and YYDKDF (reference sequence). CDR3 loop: CATSRDRTGEETQYF.

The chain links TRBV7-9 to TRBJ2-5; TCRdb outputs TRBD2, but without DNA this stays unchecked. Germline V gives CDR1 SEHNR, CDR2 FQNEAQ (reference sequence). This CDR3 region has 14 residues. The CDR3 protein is CASSSGSGGETQYF.

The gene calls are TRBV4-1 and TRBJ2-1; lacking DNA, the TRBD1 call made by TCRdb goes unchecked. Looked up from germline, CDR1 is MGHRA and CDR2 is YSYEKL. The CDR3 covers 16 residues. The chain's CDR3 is CASSPIGQEGDNEQFF.

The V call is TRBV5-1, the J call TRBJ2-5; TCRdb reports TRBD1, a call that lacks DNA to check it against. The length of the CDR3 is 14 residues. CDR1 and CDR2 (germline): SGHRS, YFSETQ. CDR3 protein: CASSSQGGRETQYF. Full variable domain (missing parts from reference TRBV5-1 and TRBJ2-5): KAGVTQTPRYLIKTRGQQVTLSCSPISGHRSVSWYQQTPGQGLQFLFEYFSETQRNKGNFPGRFSGRQFSNSRSEMNVSTLELGDSALYLCASSSQGGRETQYFGPGTRLLVL.